The rows below give T cell receptor beta chains drawn from one sample of a study of cytomegalovirus exposure and HLA in healthy donors. Profiled with immunoSEQ multiplex PCR; TCRdb holds only in-frame clones, not every one. The data contain around 200,000 clones, 77% of them singletons. The sequencing sample was made of PBMCs. The origin of the receptors is a woman aged 60-70 years in good health and CMV-seropositive. Both conserved end residues are part of each CDR3.

TRBJ2-3 | TRBV13 | CASGTSGGAADTQYF
TRBJ2-1 | TRBV27 | CASSLTGQPYNEQFF
TRBJ2-2 | TRBV27 | CASSLRPGTGELFF
TRBJ2-5 | TRBV6-5 | CASSYPGSETQYF
TRBJ1-3 | TRBV5-6 | CASSLDRNTGNTIYF
TRBJ1-2 | TRBV4-3 | CASSQEEGQSYGYTF
TRBJ2-7 | TRBV14 | CASSQQDRPRHEQYF
TRBJ2-5 | TRBV27 | CASSLGPAGETQYF
TRBJ2-7 | TRBV9 | CASSVGPSGASYEQYF
TRBJ1-2 | TRBV19 | CASSMGRNYGYTF
TRBJ2-7 | TRBV7-2 | CASSTGQASYEQYF
TRBJ2-7 | TRBV6-1 | CASRVSGHSYEQYF
TRBJ2-7 | TRBV6-5 | CASSRAGTGSYEQYF
TRBJ2-3 | TRBV19 | CASSIRAPDTQYF
TRBJ1-1 | TRBV6-5 | CASSARTGTNTEAFF
TRBJ2-1 | TRBV7-6 | CASSLAGLAGSEQFF
TRBJ1-4 | TRBV4-1 | CASSQDGAPAEKLFF
TRBJ1-6 | TRBV6-1 | CATRPGTGSSPLHF
TRBJ1-2 | TRBV30 | CAWSTGYSYGYTF
TRBJ2-2 | TRBV5-1 | CASRLAGAAGELFF
TRBJ2-5 | TRBV6-5 | CASSYRRRKGETQYF
TRBJ2-3 | TRBV4-2 | CASSQGAGGAGYTQYF
TRBJ1-1 | TRBV7-2 | CASSRGDGSTEAFF
TRBJ2-3 | TRBV9 | CASSVAAPDTQYF
TRBJ1-5 | TRBV2 | CARLLFGRGNQPQHF
TRBJ1-2 | TRBV5-1 | CASSLEPTGGYGYTF
TRBJ2-1 | TRBV7-2 | CASSLAAGEYNEQFF
TRBJ1-3 | TRBV11-1 | CASSSTGEGNTIYF
TRBJ2-7 | TRBV4-2 | CASSFQLAGGPEGYEQYF
TRBJ1-4 | TRBV6-5 | CASSTGDSVNEKLFF
TRBJ2-2 | TRBV28 | CASSSPAGGGTGELFF
TRBJ2-1 | TRBV5-1 | CASSFLARENEQFF
TRBJ1-1 | TRBV7-2 | CASSITPNTEAFF
TRBJ2-7 | TRBV30 | CAWSRVDRQYEQYF
TRBJ2-3 | TRBV27 | CASSYRQKDTQYF
TRBJ2-7 | TRBV10-3 | CAISKGGPIEEQYF
TRBJ1-3 | TRBV5-1 | CASSLGSGQSSGNTIYF
TRBJ1-1 | TRBV28 | CASSLTTAMNTEAFF
TRBJ1-5 | TRBV6-1 | CATTGFNGQPQHF
TRBJ2-7 | TRBV19 | CASSIGGRSSYEQYF
TRBJ2-5 | TRBV5-4 | CASSPRTGAQETQYF
TRBJ1-1 | TRBV28 | CASSRRRGRGEAFF
TRBJ1-2 | TRBV5-1 | CASSLRGRYGYTF
TRBJ2-3 | TRBV5-8 | CASSLPGTDTQYF
TRBJ1-5 | TRBV28 | CASSPPRLGNQPQHF
TRBJ2-2 | TRBV19 | CASTNGVNTGELFF
TRBJ2-1 | TRBV28 | CASSLYLAGGEQFF
TRBJ2-1 | TRBV28 | CASSLRLAGAHNEQFF
TRBJ1-1 | TRBV7-8 | CASSLVESRGTEAFF
TRBJ1-2 | TRBV7-8 | CASSLVRDSAHGYTF
TRBJ1-1 | TRBV5-1 | CASSFQGMNTEAFF
TRBJ1-4 | TRBV19 | CASSINADGREGKLFF
TRBJ1-2 | TRBV2 | CASVSSGYTF
TRBJ1-2 | TRBV10-3 | CATKTGSDGFGYTF
TRBJ1-4 | TRBV27 | CASSLRGPEKLFF
TRBJ1-1 | TRBV29-1 | CSVVGQLNTEAFF